The 12 T cell receptor beta chains given below trace back to one sample, sequenced in a study of cytomegalovirus exposure and HLA in healthy donors. PCR was performed using 60 Vbeta and 13 Jbeta primers. TCRdb keeps only in-frame clones here, not all; method: immunoSEQ multiplex PCR. This table holds about 210,000 clones, about 83% found once. The sample taken for sequencing was PBMCs. These TCRs come from a middle-aged man in good health and CMV-seropositive.

This CDR3 is CASSQGGDGGTEAFF. CDR3 in DNA: TGTGCCAGCAGCCAAGGCGGCGACGGGGGAACTGAAGCTTTCTTT. This chain links TRBV4-2 with TRBJ1-1; maybe TRBD1 (5 bases). The CDR3 is 15 amino acids. CDR1 is LGHNA and CDR2 is YNFKEQ in the germline V gene. The V gene lost 1 base and the J gene lost 5 bases, with 14 bases spanning the gap.

The gene calls are TRBV6-1 and TRBJ1-6, with D tentatively TRBD1 (5 bases). Trimming pared 0 bases from V and 14 bases from J, leaving 20 bases between. The CDR3 totals 16 residues. Germline loops: CDR1 MNHNS, CDR2 SASEGT. As DNA, the CDR3 is TGTGCCAGCAGTGAAGCAAGGGGACTTCGAGGTAGGGCCCTCCACTTT. As protein: CASSEARGLRGRALHF.

The genes are TRBV7-2 and TRBJ1-6; the match to TRBD1 covers 7 bases. This CDR3 comprises 15 residues. After removal of 3 bases from V and 13 bases from J, the junction contained 12 bases not matched to a gene. Per germline, CDR1 SGHTA and CDR2 FQGNSA. CDR3 sequence reads: CASSFPQGPTSPLHF. The CDR3 nucleotides read TGTGCCAGCAGCTTCCCACAGGGGCCCACAAGTCCCCTCCACTTT.

The chain is built from TRBV29-1 and TRBJ1-1; no firm D call. CDR1 is SQVTM, CDR2 ANQGSEA, per germline. This CDR3 has 12 amino acids. V was trimmed by 2 bases and J by 1 base, leaving 5 bases between them. The CDR3: CSVERANTEAFF. The CDR3 DNA follows: TGCAGCGTTGAAAGAGCGAACACTGAAGCTTTCTTT.

Comment on this clone: Distinct nucleotide sequences in the sample also encode this CDR3. This chain connects TRBV19 to TRBJ2-2, with D possibly being TRBD2 (5 bases). V lost 3 bases and J 4 bases, leaving 12 bases between the germline ends. Germline V CDR1 and CDR2: LNHDA, SQIVND (reference sequence). The CDR3 totals 15 residues. CDR3 loop: CASSISGAGTGELFF. The DNA of the CDR3 is TGTGCCAGTAGTATCAGTGGCGCGGGCACCGGGGAGCTGTTTTTT. The full variable domain, completed using reference TRBV19 and TRBJ2-2, is DGGITQSPKYLFRKEGQNVTLSCEQNLNHDAMYWYRQDPGQGLRLIYYSQIVNDFQKGDIAEGYSVSREKKESFPLTVTSAQKNPTAFYLCASSISGAGTGELFFGEGSRLTVL.

The rearrangement joins TRBV6-6 to TRBJ1-4, with D tentatively TRBD1 (5 bases). This CDR3 has 15 residues. V shed 0 bases and J shed 6 bases, with 11 bases lying between them. Germline CDR1 and CDR2: MNHNY and SVGAGI (reference sequence). Here the CDR3 DNA reads TGTGCCAGCAGTTACTCGATCGGGGGGGATGAAAAACTGTTTTTT. This codes for CASSYSIGGDEKLFF.

The rearrangement links TRBV9 to TRBJ2-2; 8 bases align to TRBD2. This CDR3 spans 16 amino acids. Losses at the gene ends were 4 bases for V and 5 bases for J; bases not matched to a gene: 10. Looked up from germline, CDR1 is SGDLS and CDR2 is YYNGEE. CDR3 bases: TGTGCCAGCAGCCCCCAAGGACTAGCACTTACCGGGGAGCTGTTTTTT. Encoded protein: CASSPQGLALTGELFF. Using reference TRBV9 and TRBJ2-2 for the parts outside the CDR3, the full variable domain is DSGVTQTPKHLITATGQRVTLRCSPRSGDLSVYWYQQSLDQGLQFLIQYYNGEERAKGNILERFSAQQFPDLHSELNLSSLELGDSALYFCASSPQGLALTGELFFGEGSRLTVL.

The CDR3 is CASSTNGGYNEQFF. The CDR3 nucleotides are TGTGCCAGCAGCACAAACGGGGGCTACAATGAGCAGTTCTTC. The chain has TRBV7-2 and TRBJ2-1; TRBD2 might be the D (6 bases). This CDR3 spans 14 amino acids. The V end lost 5 bases, the J end lost 3 bases, and 11 bases lay between the germline ends. Looked up from germline, CDR1 is SGHTA and CDR2 is FQGNSA.

This clone was counted a few times. This chain links TRBV4-3 with TRBJ2-5, with D tentatively TRBD1 (5 bases). The end of the DNA fits TRBJ2-7 better, so the J call may be wrong. Germline V gene lookup returns CDR1 LGHNA and CDR2 YSLEER. The CDR3 extends over 14 amino acids. The DNA of the CDR3 is TGCGCCAGCAGCCAAGAGGCAGGGATAAGCGAGCAGTACTTC. Encoded protein: CASSQEAGISEQYF.

CDR3 residues: CASSLLFTGANYGYTF. DNA of the CDR3: TGTGCCAGCAGCTTACTCTTTACAGGGGCTAACTATGGCTACACCTTC. This chain joins TRBV5-6 and TRBJ1-2, with 7 positions matching TRBD1. The length of the CDR3 is 16 residues. The ends lost 2 bases at V and 0 bases at J; junction bases unmatched: 7. The V gene's germline CDR1 is SGHDT and CDR2 YYEEEE.

The chain links TRBV4-3 to TRBJ1-3; 11 bases fit TRBD1. Germline values: CDR1 LGHNA, CDR2 YSLEER. The V segment lost 1 base and the J segment 1 base; nucleotides outside the gene matches: 0. The CDR3 has 16 amino acids. This CDR3 is CASSQGDRGSGNTIYF. The CDR3, as DNA: TGCGCCAGCAGCCAAGGGGACAGGGGGTCTGGAAACACCATATATTTT.

This chain links TRBV10-3 with TRBJ2-7, with 8 positions matching TRBD2. After removal of 5 bases from V and 7 bases from J, the junction contained 10 bases not matched to a gene. Per germline, CDR1 ENHRY and CDR2 SYGVKD. The CDR3 covers 14 residues. For the CDR3, the DNA is TGTGCCATCAGTTTGAAAGGACTAGCTGGAGAGCAGTACTTC. It is translated as CAISLKGLAGEQYF.